This T cell receptor (beta chain) was identified during a study of human T cells and chemical hapten exposure. Turning to the study itself: An area of 2 cm by more than 1.5 cm on upper inner arm skin received 2% DPC for sensitization. Mainly, slight library volume differences in the pool made TCR yields vary.

TCRdb passed the RACE reads through MiXCR, listing each CDR3 protein once. Of about 100,000 distinct CDR3 sequences in the sample, more than 9% were seen once. The time point: patch test 1, 2 weeks after DPC sensitization. Treatment meaning: therapeutic diphenylcyclopropenone sensitization with weekly scalp DPC. CDR1 and CDR2 (germline): KGHDR, SFDVKD. Trimming took off 3 bases at V and 4 bases at J, with 14 bases between the two ends. The CDR3 runs 16 residues. This chain joins TRBV24-1 and TRBJ2-2; the D gene is possibly TRBD1 (6 bases). The source is a man aged 35 to 55 with alopecia areata. Some clones in this sample may be carry-over from other donors' samples. Source: whole blood, taken in connection with sensitization to the hapten diphenylcyclopropenone (DPC). For the CDR3, the DNA is TGTGCCACCAGTGATCCGGGGCCAGGGGCCACCGGGGAGCTGTTTTTT. Protein sequence: CATSDPGPGATGELFF.